What follows are 16 T cell receptor beta chains derived from one specimen sequenced in a study of T cell clonotyping in hematopoietic cell transplantation (TCRdb year 2021). Libraries came from the immunoSEQ multiplex PCR assay. This is the immuneACCESS table as TCRdb keeps it, with only in-frame sequences that have V and J called. A part of the clones is gone; compared with another copy, unresolved V genes explain less than half, and the rest is unexplained. A total of tens of thousands of clones appear in this sample, 85% to 90% of them only once. Under 6.5% of the sample rests with the top ten. Interpreted using the paper, the time point label stands for: recipient sample about 28 days before transplant, after cytoreduction. The starting material was peripheral blood mononuclear cells, obtained before stem cell transplant. These receptors came from a man between 60 and 75 years old with biphenotypic leukemia. Some clones in this sample may be carry-over from other donors' samples.

The chain employs TRBV30 and TRBJ1-3; D not resolved. Germline assignment: CDR1 GTSNPN and CDR2 SVGIG (reference sequence). The CDR3 runs 14 residues. V dropped 4 bases and J dropped 1 base, with 11 bases sitting between them. The CDR3 reads CAWMPHASGNTIYF. The CDR3 bases are TGTGCCTGGATGCCCCACGCTTCTGGAAACACCATATATTTT.

The V call is TRBV28, the J call TRBJ1-2; the match to TRBD1 covers 7 bases. This CDR3 is 14 amino acids long. The germline V gene has CDR1 MDHEN and CDR2 SYDVKM. V was pared by 6 bases and J by 5 bases, with 9 bases of the junction left unmatched. The CDR3 DNA follows: TGTGCCAGCAGCCGGGGACAGCCGAGATATGGCTACACCTTC. Its protein product is CASSRGQPRYGYTF.

This rearrangement joins TRBV30 to TRBJ1-5; TRBD1 might be the D (5 bases). Germline V lookup: CDR1 GTSNPN, CDR2 SVGIG (reference sequence). The CDR3 loop spans 13 amino acids. Trimming took 0 bases from V and 5 from J, leaving 8 bases between them. CDR3: CAWSVQGDQPQHF. Here the CDR3 DNA reads TGTGCCTGGAGTGTACAAGGGGATCAGCCCCAGCATTTT. Complete variable domain (other parts from reference TRBV30 and TRBJ1-5): SQTIHQWPATLVQPVGSPLSLECTVEGTSNPNLYWYRQAAGRGLQLLFYSVGIGQISSEVPQNLSASRPQDRQFILSSKKLLLSDSGFYLCAWSVQGDQPQHFGDGTRLSIL.

The rearrangement uses TRBV30 and TRBJ2-7, with D uncertain. Looked up from germline, CDR1 is GTSNPN and CDR2 is SVGIG (reference sequence). The length of the CDR3 is 12 residues. V shed 0 bases and J shed 6 bases, with 9 bases lying between them. The CDR3 sequence: CAWSVQGSEQYF. Here the CDR3 DNA reads TGTGCCTGGAGTGTACAAGGCTCCGAGCAGTACTTC.

V usage is TRBV25-1 and J usage is TRBJ2-5; 8 bases agree with TRBD1. The V gene end was trimmed by 6 bases and the J gene end by 4 bases; junction bases not matched to a gene: 13. CDR1 and CDR2 from the germline V gene are MGHDK and SYGVNS. The CDR3 runs 16 residues. The CDR3 region has the DNA TGTGCCAGCAGCAGTAAGGACAGGGCGATAGGAGAGACCCAGTACTTC. Translation gives CASSSKDRAIGETQYF.

V is TRBV28 and J is TRBJ1-5; D is possibly TRBD1 (6 bases). The CDR3 loop spans 13 amino acids. V was clipped by 7 bases and J by 7 bases, with 14 bases between them. Germline V lookup: CDR1 MDHEN, CDR2 SYDVKM. CDR3 residues: CASILGGKQPQHF. The CDR3 coding sequence is TGTGCCAGCATACTAGGGGGGAAACAGCCCCAGCATTTT.

This clone has a single count. V usage is TRBV2 and J usage is TRBJ2-7, with a tentative D call TRBD2 (5 bases). The V gene lost 0 bases and the J gene lost 4 bases, with 10 bases spanning the gap. The CDR3 covers 14 residues. Germline V gene sequence: CDR1 SNHLY, CDR2 FYNNEI. The CDR3: CASSEARASYEQYF. In nucleotides, the CDR3 is TGTGCCAGCAGTGAAGCGCGGGCGAGTTACGAGCAGTACTTC.

J is TRBJ2-5 and V is TRBV2; D possibly corresponds to TRBD2 (5 bases). CDR3 size: 11 residues. The ends were cut back, 6 bases at V and 5 bases at J, with 7 bases in the middle. The V gene's germline CDR1 is SNHLY and CDR2 FYNNEI. The CDR3 here is CASRLGETQYF. The DNA for the CDR3 is TGTGCCAGCAGACTAGGGGAGACCCAGTACTTC.

The chain carries TRBV19 and TRBJ2-7; 7 bases map to TRBD1. The length of the CDR3 is 12 residues. Trimming at V came to 7 bases and at J to 5 bases, leaving 5 bases not matched to a gene. Per germline, CDR1 LNHDA and CDR2 SQIVND (reference sequence). The CDR3 here is CASNNRGNEQYF. The CDR3, as DNA: TGTGCCAGTAATAACAGGGGAAACGAGCAGTACTTC.

The V and J genes are TRBV27 and TRBJ2-3; D is undetermined. The CDR3 length is 14 residues. V was pared by 4 bases and J by 6 bases, with 14 bases between. From germline, CDR1 is MNHEY and CDR2 SMNVEV (reference sequence). The CDR3 DNA reads as TGTGCCAGCAGTTCCCCCCCCGTTGCTGATACGCAGTATTTT. Translating it yields CASSSPPVADTQYF.

The chain uses TRBV19 and TRBJ2-1; TRBD1 matches 8 bases. The CDR3 runs to 12 residues. Germline V gives CDR1 LNHDA, CDR2 SQIVND (reference sequence). V was clipped by 10 bases and J by 7 bases; unmatched bases: 6. The CDR3 protein is CATLQGGNEQFF. Here the CDR3 DNA reads TGTGCCACTTTACAGGGGGGAAATGAGCAGTTCTTC.

The rearrangement joins TRBV6-1 to TRBJ2-4; D not certain. Trimming removed 6 bases at V and 3 bases at J, with 15 bases between. The CDR3 is made up of 15 amino acids. Per the germline V gene, CDR1 is MNHNS and CDR2 is SASEGT. CDR3 bases: TGTGCCAGCAGGCGGTCCGTGGTCCACAAAAACATTCAGTACTTC. Translated: CASRRSVVHKNIQYF.

This chain uses TRBV10-3 with TRBJ2-7; D may be TRBD1 or TRBD2 (5 bases each). The CDR3 has 14 amino acids. Germline V lookup: CDR1 ENHRY, CDR2 SYGVKD. Deletions cut 1 base from V and 4 bases from J, with 11 bases between. CDR3 sequence reads: CAISEYSWGYEQYF. CDR3 DNA sequence: TGTGCCATCAGTGAGTACAGTTGGGGGTACGAGCAGTACTTC.

The CDR3 DNA reads as TGTGCCAGCAGCTTATGGGCGGGAGTAGCGTACGAGCAGTACTTC. This translates into CASSLWAGVAYEQYF. The chain couples TRBV7-6 to TRBJ2-7, with 7 bases that match TRBD2. V gave up 2 bases and J gave up 4 bases; unmatched junction bases: 8. The CDR3 runs to 15 residues. CDR1 is SGHVS and CDR2 is FNYEAQ in the germline V gene.

The gene calls are TRBV6-1 and TRBJ2-3, with 7 bases matching TRBD1. CDR1 MNHNS and CDR2 SASEGT come from the germline V gene. There are 15 residues in the CDR3. V lost 6 bases and J lost 2; bases outside the gene matches: 8. CDR3 sequence (DNA): TGTGCCAGCAGCCCGGGACAGAGATACACAGATACGCAGTATTTT. Translated, it gives CASSPGQRYTDTQYF.

J is TRBJ1-1 and V is TRBV19; 12 positions agree with TRBD1. This CDR3 comprises 14 residues. Germline assignment: CDR1 LNHDA and CDR2 SQIVND (reference sequence). The V gene end was trimmed by 5 bases and the J gene end by 11 bases; junction bases not matched to a gene: 9. The CDR3 is CASSARDRGQEAFF. In nucleotides, the CDR3 is TGTGCCAGTAGTGCCCGGGACAGGGGGCAGGAGGCTTTCTTT.